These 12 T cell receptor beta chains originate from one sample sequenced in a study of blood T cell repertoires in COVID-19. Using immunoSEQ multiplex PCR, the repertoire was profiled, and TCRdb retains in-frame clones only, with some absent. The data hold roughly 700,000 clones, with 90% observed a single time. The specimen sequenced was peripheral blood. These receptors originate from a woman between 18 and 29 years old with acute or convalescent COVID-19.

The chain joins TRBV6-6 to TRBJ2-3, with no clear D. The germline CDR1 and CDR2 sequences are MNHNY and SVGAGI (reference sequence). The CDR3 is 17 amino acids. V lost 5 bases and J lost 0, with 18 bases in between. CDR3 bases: TGTGCCAGCAGTCCCCGTTGGCCACCCGTAAGCACAGATACGCAGTATTTT. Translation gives CASSPRWPPVSTDTQYF.

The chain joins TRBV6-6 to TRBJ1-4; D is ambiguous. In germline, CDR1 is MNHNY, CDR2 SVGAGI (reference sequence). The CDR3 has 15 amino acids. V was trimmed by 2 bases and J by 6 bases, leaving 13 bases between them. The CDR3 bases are TGTGCCAGCAGTTACGCGGCGGAGTTTCATGAAAAACTGTTTTTT. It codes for CASSYAAEFHEKLFF.

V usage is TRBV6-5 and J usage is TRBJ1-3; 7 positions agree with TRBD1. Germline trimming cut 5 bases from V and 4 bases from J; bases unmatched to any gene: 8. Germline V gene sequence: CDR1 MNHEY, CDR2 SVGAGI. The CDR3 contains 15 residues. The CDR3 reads CASSPRQGVGNTIYF. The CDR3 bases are TGTGCCAGCAGTCCCAGACAGGGAGTGGGAAACACCATATATTTT.

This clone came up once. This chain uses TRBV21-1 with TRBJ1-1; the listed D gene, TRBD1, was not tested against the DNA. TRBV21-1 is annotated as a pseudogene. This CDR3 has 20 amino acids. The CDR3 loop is CASSKKRGLRDRGLGTEAFF. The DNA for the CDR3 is TGTGCCAGCAGCAAAAAAAGGGGACTTCGGGACAGGGGGTTGGGCACTGAAGCTTTCTTT.

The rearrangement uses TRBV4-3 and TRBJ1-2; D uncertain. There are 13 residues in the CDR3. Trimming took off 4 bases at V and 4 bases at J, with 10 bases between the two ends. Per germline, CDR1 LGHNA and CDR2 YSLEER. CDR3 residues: CASSRGGSYGYTF. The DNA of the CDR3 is TGCGCCAGCAGCCGAGGAGGCTCCTATGGCTACACCTTC.

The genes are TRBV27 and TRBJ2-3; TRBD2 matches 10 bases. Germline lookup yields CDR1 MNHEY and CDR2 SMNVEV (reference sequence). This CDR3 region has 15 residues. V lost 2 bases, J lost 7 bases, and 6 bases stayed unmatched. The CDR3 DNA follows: TGTGCCAGCAGTTTAGTAGCGGGGGGACTAAATACGCAGTATTTT. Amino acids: CASSLVAGGLNTQYF.

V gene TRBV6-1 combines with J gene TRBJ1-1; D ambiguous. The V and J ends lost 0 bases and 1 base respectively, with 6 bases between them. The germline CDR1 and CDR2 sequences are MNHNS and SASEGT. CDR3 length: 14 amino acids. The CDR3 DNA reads TGTGCCAGCAGTGAAGCGGTCAGGAACACTGAAGCTTTCTTT. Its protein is CASSEAVRNTEAFF.

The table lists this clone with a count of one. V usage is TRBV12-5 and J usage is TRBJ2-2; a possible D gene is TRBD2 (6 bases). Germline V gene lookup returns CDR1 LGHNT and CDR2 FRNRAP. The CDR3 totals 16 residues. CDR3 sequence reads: CADAPGGSTTGGELFF. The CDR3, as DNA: TGTGCAGACGCGCCTGGGGGGTCCACCACCGGTGGGGAGCTGTTTTTT.

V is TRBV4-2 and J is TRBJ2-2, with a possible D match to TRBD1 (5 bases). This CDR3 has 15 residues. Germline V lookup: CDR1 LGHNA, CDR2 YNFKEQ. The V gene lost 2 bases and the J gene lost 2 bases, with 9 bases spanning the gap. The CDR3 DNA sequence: TGTGCCAGCAGCCAAAGGACACTAAACACCGGGGAGCTGTTTTTT. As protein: CASSQRTLNTGELFF.

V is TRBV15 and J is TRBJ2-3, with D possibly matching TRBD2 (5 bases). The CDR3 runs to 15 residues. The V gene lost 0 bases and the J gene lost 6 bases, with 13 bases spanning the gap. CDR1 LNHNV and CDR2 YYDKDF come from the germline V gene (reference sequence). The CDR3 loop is CATSRDSAGIDTQYF. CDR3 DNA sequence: TGTGCCACCAGCAGAGATAGTGCGGGTATTGATACGCAGTATTTT.

In DNA, the CDR3 is TGTGCCAGCAGTGTATGGACAGTCTCCTACGAGCAGTACTTC. Protein product: CASSVWTVSYEQYF. The gene calls are TRBV25-1 and TRBJ2-7, with TRBD1 as a possible D gene (6 bases). Germline CDR1 reads MGHDK; CDR2 reads SYGVNS. This CDR3 has 14 residues. V was shortened by 4 bases and J by 0 bases, with 10 bases between the two germline ends.

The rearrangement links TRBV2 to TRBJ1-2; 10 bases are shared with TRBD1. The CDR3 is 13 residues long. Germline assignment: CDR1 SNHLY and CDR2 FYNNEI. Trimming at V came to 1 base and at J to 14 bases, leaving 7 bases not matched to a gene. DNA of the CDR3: TGTGCCAGCAGTGAAGTTCCAGGACAGGGGGGAACCTTC. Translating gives CASSEVPGQGGTF.